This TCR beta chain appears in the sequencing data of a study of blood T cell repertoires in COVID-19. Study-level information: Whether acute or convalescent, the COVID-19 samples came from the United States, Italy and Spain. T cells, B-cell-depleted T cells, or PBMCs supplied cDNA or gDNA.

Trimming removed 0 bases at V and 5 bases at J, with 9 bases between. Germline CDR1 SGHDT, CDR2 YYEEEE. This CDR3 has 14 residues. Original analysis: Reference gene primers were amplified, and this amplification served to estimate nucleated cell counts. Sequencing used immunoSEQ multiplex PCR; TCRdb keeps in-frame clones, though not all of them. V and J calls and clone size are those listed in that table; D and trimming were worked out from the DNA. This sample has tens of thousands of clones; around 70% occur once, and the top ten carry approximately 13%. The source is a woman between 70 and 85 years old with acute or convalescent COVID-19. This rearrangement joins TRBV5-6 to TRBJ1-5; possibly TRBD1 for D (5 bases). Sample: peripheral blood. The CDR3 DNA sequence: TGTGCCAGCAGCTTGGGACAGTACTATCAGCCCCAGCATTTT. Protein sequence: CASSLGQYYQPQHF.